Sequencing of this TCR beta chain was carried out in a study of T-cell memory formation after mild COVID-19. Study observations and caveats: Researchers report contracting CD4+ clones mostly in CM and EM, with CD8+ clones in EMRA.

In its sample, this clonotype was seen a few times. Antigen: not known. There are 16 residues in the CDR3. Trimming stripped 0 bases from V and 2 bases from J, with 13 bases between. Germline V gene data show CDR1 as LGHNA and CDR2 as YSLEER. TCRdb reprocessed the 5' RACE reads with MiXCR, giving one entry per CDR3 protein. Of a few hundred thousand distinct CDR3 sequences in the sample, roughly 16% were seen once. The V gene is TRBV4-3, the J gene TRBJ1-1; D perhaps matches TRBD1 (5 bases). The TCR comes from a man aged 18 to 30 who had mild COVID-19 (a few samples of this study predate the infection). Cell type and time point are not known. Source material: PBMCs or a T cell subset sorted from them (not recorded which). CDR3 coding DNA: TGCGCCAGCAGCCAAGATCGGGGAAGGGGTAACACTGAAGCTTTCTTT. It translates to CASSQDRGRGNTEAFF.